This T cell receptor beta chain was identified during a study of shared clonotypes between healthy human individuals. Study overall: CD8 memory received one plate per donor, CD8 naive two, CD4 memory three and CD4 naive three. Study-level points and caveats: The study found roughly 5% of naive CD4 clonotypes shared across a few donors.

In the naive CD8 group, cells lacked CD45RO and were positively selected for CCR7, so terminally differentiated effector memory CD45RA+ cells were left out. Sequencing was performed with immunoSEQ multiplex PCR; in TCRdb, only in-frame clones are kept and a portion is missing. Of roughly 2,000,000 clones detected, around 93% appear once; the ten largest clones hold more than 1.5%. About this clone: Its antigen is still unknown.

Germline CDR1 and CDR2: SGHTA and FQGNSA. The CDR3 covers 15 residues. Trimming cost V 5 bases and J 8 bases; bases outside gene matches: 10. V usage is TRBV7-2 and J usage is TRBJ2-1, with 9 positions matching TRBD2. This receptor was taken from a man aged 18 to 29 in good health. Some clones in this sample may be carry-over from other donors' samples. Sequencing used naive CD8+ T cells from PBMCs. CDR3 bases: TGTGCCAGCAGCCAAATAGCGGGAGACGTCCATGAGCAGTTCTTC. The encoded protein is CASSQIAGDVHEQFF.